Listed below are T cell receptor beta chains from one sample, sequenced in a study of graft-versus-host responses after intestinal transplantation. These receptors lack a known antigen. The method was immunoSEQ multiplex PCR; TCRdb's version includes in-frame clones alone and lacks a portion of them. Here the sample spans around 110,000 clones, 90% to 95% being singletons. Here the sequenced sample was unstimulated CD4+ T cells sorted from spleen or lymph node cells, taken before transplant. The receptor set was obtained from a human donor who was the organ donor for an intestinal transplant. Both conserved end residues are part of each CDR3. The order of the fields is CDR3 protein, J gene, V gene.

CDR3aa: CAWSVAGVGYTF
j_gene: TRBJ1-2
v_gene: TRBV30

CDR3aa: CASGTSGGYNEQFF
j_gene: TRBJ2-1
v_gene: TRBV2

CDR3aa: CASSPLAHTGELFF
j_gene: TRBJ2-2
v_gene: TRBV7-2

CDR3aa: CASSFSGSSREQFF
j_gene: TRBJ2-1
v_gene: TRBV11-2

CDR3aa: CSVRELNTGELFF
j_gene: TRBJ2-2
v_gene: TRBV29-1

CDR3aa: CASSESSTIAGYGYTF
j_gene: TRBJ1-2
v_gene: TRBV2

CDR3aa: CASSPGTAYTF
j_gene: TRBJ1-2
v_gene: TRBV11-1

CDR3aa: CASSRLAGAFEQYF
j_gene: TRBJ2-7
v_gene: TRBV6-5

CDR3aa: CASSQDHSARRYTF
j_gene: TRBJ1-2
v_gene: TRBV4-1

CDR3aa: CASSQESGLGSPLHF
j_gene: TRBJ1-6
v_gene: TRBV4-3

CDR3aa: CASSFYGNNQPQHF
j_gene: TRBJ1-5
v_gene: TRBV5-4

CDR3aa: CASKLKGRSSYNSPLHF
j_gene: TRBJ1-6
v_gene: TRBV2

CDR3aa: CASSLGRYGYTF
j_gene: TRBJ1-2
v_gene: TRBV11-2

CDR3aa: CASTPGLLSYGYTF
j_gene: TRBJ1-2
v_gene: TRBV5-1

CDR3aa: CASNLREGNEQFF
j_gene: TRBJ2-1
v_gene: TRBV6-6

CDR3aa: CATSRVWAGGLSGTQYF
j_gene: TRBJ2-5
v_gene: TRBV15

CDR3aa: CASSPYTGVGANVLTF
j_gene: TRBJ2-6
v_gene: TRBV21-1

CDR3aa: CASSRLAENEQYF
j_gene: TRBJ2-7
v_gene: TRBV6-5

CDR3aa: CASSQTWDTNEKLFF
j_gene: TRBJ1-4
v_gene: TRBV4-2

CDR3aa: CASSLPGVDNVLTF
j_gene: TRBJ2-6
v_gene: TRBV11-2

CDR3aa: CASSDLETSYNEQFF
j_gene: TRBJ2-1
v_gene: TRBV2

CDR3aa: CASSPREGRSTDTQYF
j_gene: TRBJ2-3
v_gene: TRBV11-3

CDR3aa: CASSQVGQGEAGNTIYF
j_gene: TRBJ1-3
v_gene: TRBV4-1

CDR3aa: CASSSGRDHEQYF
j_gene: TRBJ2-7
v_gene: TRBV28

CDR3aa: CASSLANALENEQFF
j_gene: TRBJ2-1
v_gene: TRBV5-1

CDR3aa: CAIRGSDNQPQHF
j_gene: TRBJ1-5
v_gene: TRBV10-3

CDR3aa: CASSLSTVTEAFF
j_gene: TRBJ1-1
v_gene: TRBV7-9

CDR3aa: CASSLAGSYNSPLHF
j_gene: TRBJ1-6
v_gene: TRBV7-6

CDR3aa: CASTDRGRNTGELFF
j_gene: TRBJ2-2
v_gene: TRBV5-5

CDR3aa: CASSPAPPTGELFF
j_gene: TRBJ2-2
v_gene: TRBV27

CDR3aa: CASSSGLAGYNEQFF
j_gene: TRBJ2-1
v_gene: TRBV7-2

CDR3aa: CASSVEDRDSNTEAFF
j_gene: TRBJ1-1
v_gene: TRBV9

CDR3aa: CASSRIPGYYGYTF
j_gene: TRBJ1-2
v_gene: TRBV5-6

CDR3aa: CASSRTVSGEKLFF
j_gene: TRBJ1-4
v_gene: TRBV11-1

CDR3aa: CASSEGGQAYNEQFF
j_gene: TRBJ2-1
v_gene: TRBV25-1

CDR3aa: CASRRRGADTQYF
j_gene: TRBJ2-3
v_gene: TRBV28

CDR3aa: CASSFWGRGGTDTQYF
j_gene: TRBJ2-3
v_gene: TRBV27

CDR3aa: CASSRRLAGGTSTDTQYF
j_gene: TRBJ2-3
v_gene: TRBV5-1

CDR3aa: CASSLRSGSDTQYF
j_gene: TRBJ2-3
v_gene: TRBV7-2

CDR3aa: CASSLDPGSYGYTF
j_gene: TRBJ1-2
v_gene: TRBV11-2

CDR3aa: CAISVGGGGSYEQYF
j_gene: TRBJ2-7
v_gene: TRBV10-3